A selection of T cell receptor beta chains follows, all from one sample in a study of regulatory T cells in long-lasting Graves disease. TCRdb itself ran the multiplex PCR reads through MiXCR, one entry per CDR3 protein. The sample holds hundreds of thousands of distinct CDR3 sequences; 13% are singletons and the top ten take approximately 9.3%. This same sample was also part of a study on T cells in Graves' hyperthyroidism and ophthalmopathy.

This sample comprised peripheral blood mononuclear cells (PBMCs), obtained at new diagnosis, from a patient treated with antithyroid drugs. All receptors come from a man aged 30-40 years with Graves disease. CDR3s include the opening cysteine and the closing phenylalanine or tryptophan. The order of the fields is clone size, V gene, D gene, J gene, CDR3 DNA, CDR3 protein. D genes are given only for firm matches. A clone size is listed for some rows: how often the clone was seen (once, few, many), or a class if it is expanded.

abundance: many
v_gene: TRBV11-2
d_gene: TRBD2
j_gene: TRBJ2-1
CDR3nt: TGTGCCAGCAGCTCAAGGACTAGCGGGAGGGCATGGGAGCAGTTCTTC
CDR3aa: CASSSRTSGRAWEQFF

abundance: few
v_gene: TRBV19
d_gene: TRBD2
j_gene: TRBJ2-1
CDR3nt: TGTGCCAGTAGGCCCTCTAGCGGGAGGGTCAATGAGCAGTTCTTC
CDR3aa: CASRPSSGRVNEQFF

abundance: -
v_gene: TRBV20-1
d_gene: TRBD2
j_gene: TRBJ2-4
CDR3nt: TGCAGTGCTGCCGGGACTAGCGAGATTCAGTACTTC
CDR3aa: CSAAGTSEIQYF

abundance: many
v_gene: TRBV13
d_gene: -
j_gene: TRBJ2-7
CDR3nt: TGTGCCAGCAGCTTAGTAGGGGTCTACGAGCAGTACTTC
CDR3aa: CASSLVGVYEQYF

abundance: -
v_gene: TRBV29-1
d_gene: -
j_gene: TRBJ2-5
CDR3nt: TGCAGCGTTGAGTTCGCTAGACAAGAGACCCAGTACTTC
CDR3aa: CSVEFARQETQYF

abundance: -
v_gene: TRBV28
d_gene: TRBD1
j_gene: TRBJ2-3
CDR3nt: TGTGCCAGCAGTCATCGGGGACAGGGGACAGATACGCAGTATTTT
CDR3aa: CASSHRGQGTDTQYF

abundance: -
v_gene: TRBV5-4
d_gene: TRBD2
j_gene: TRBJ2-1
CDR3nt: TGTGCCAGCAGCACCAGCGGGATGCAGTTCTTC
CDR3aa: CASSTSGMQFF

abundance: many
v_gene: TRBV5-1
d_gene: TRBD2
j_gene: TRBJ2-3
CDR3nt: TGCGCCAGCAGCTTTCTAGCGGGAGCCCCGGATACGCAGTATTTT
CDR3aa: CASSFLAGAPDTQYF

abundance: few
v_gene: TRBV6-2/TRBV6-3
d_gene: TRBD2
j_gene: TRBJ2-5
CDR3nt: TGTGCCAGCAGTTATCGAGCGGGAGACCGGGAGACCCAGTACTTC
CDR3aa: CASSYRAGDRETQYF

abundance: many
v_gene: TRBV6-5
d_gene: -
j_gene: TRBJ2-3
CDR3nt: TGTGCCAGCAGTTACTCGGTGGCGGGAACCACAGATACGCAGTATTTT
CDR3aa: CASSYSVAGTTDTQYF

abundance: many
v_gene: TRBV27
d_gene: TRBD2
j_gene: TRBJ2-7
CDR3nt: TGTGCCAGCAGCAACTACGGGACTAGCGGGCGGAAGGGACACGAGCAGTACTTC
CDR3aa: CASSNYGTSGRKGHEQYF